The present TCR beta chain was sequenced within a study of shared clonotypes between healthy human individuals. Study-level findings and limits: Generation probability values for non-shared clonotypes were lower than those for clonotypes shared by all four donors. Generally, estimated richness proved larger in naive subsets than it did in memory subsets.

As regards this clone: No antigen is known for it.

Sequencing was performed with immunoSEQ multiplex PCR; in TCRdb, only in-frame clones are kept and a portion is missing. The sample records approximately 640,000 clones, about two thirds being singletons. J lost 0 bases, V lost 6 bases, and 12 bases had no gene match. Germline values: CDR1 KGHSH, CDR2 LQKENI. The CDR3 is made up of 18 amino acids. This chain joins TRBV18 and TRBJ1-5; 9 bases agree with TRBD1. Sequencing was performed on memory CD4+ T cells sorted from blood. The subset here: CD45RA-negative fraction. This sequence originates from a woman aged 25 to 39 in good health. CDR3 sequence reads: CASSLGQGTYYSNQPQHF. The CDR3 DNA is TGTGCCAGCTCTCTAGGACAGGGGACATATTATAGCAATCAGCCCCAGCATTTT. The full variable domain, with the rest looked up from reference TRBV18 and TRBJ1-5, is NAGVMQNPRHLVRRRGQEARLRCSPMKGHSHVYWYRQLPEEGLKFMVYLQKENIIDESGMPKERFSAEFPKEGPSILRIQQVVRGDSAAYFCASSLGQGTYYSNQPQHFGDGTRLSIL.